This is a list of T cell receptor beta chains from one sample in a study of T cell repertoires in cytomegalovirus infection. MiXCR was run by TCRdb on the reads, yielding one entry per CDR3 protein. This sample has some 450,000 distinct CDR3 sequences; 25% to 40% occur once, and the top ten carry roughly 15%. Material for sequencing was PBMCs. The receptors originated from a human donor in good health (CMV status not recorded). Some clones in this sample may be carry-over from other donors' samples. Both conserved end residues are part of each CDR3. The order of the fields is D gene, V gene, clone size, J gene, CDR3 protein, CDR3 DNA. The D gene is left open where the match is weak. Where a row states a size, it is once, few, many or the class of an expanded clone; other rows omit it.

d_call: TRBD1
v_call: TRBV6-1
clone_size: .
j_call: TRBJ2-7
cdr3_aa: CASRPGQGGDYEQYF
cdr3_nt: TGTGCCAGCAGACCTGGACAGGGCGGCGACTACGAGCAGTACTTC

d_call: .
v_call: TRBV7-8
clone_size: few
j_call: TRBJ1-3
cdr3_aa: CASSLGSLGFSGNTIYF
cdr3_nt: TGTGCCAGCAGCTTAGGTTCTCTCGGGTTCTCTGGAAACACCATATATTTT

d_call: TRBD1
v_call: TRBV5-5
clone_size: .
j_call: TRBJ1-1
cdr3_aa: CASSSDITGGSEAFF
cdr3_nt: TGTGCCAGCAGCTCCGATATAACAGGGGGCTCTGAAGCTTTCTTT

d_call: .
v_call: TRBV7-6
clone_size: .
j_call: TRBJ2-7
cdr3_aa: CASSLSGPGYEQYF
cdr3_nt: TGTGCCAGCAGCTTATCGGGACCGGGCTACGAGCAGTACTTC

d_call: TRBD2
v_call: TRBV7-8
clone_size: .
j_call: TRBJ2-1
cdr3_aa: CASSPVRVAGAYNEQFF
cdr3_nt: TGTGCCAGCAGCCCCGTGCGGGTAGCGGGGGCATACAATGAGCAGTTCTTC

d_call: .
v_call: TRBV2
clone_size: .
j_call: TRBJ2-1
cdr3_aa: CASSTDSSYNEQFF
cdr3_nt: TGTGCCAGCAGTACTGACAGCTCCTACAATGAGCAGTTCTTC

d_call: .
v_call: TRBV7-8
clone_size: many
j_call: TRBJ1-5
cdr3_aa: CASSLGWGLDQPQHF
cdr3_nt: TGTGCCAGCAGCTTAGGGTGGGGGTTAGATCAGCCCCAGCATTTT

d_call: .
v_call: TRBV7-9
clone_size: many
j_call: TRBJ1-4
cdr3_aa: CASSESGRTRGEKLFF
cdr3_nt: TGTGCCAGCAGCGAGAGCGGACGGACTCGAGGTGAAAAACTGTTTTTT

d_call: .
v_call: TRBV7-6
clone_size: .
j_call: TRBJ2-2
cdr3_aa: CASRTTTGFSNTGELFF
cdr3_nt: TGTGCCAGCAGAACTACAACAGGGTTCTCGAACACCGGGGAGCTGTTTTTT

d_call: .
v_call: TRBV15
clone_size: .
j_call: TRBJ2-3
cdr3_aa: CATAGVGSTDTQYF
cdr3_nt: TGTGCCACGGCAGGGGTGGGGAGCACAGATACGCAGTATTTT

d_call: TRBD2
v_call: TRBV28
clone_size: .
j_call: TRBJ2-5
cdr3_aa: CASSFLAGGKETQYF
cdr3_nt: TGTGCCAGCAGTTTTCTAGCGGGGGGAAAGGAGACCCAGTACTTC

d_call: TRBD2
v_call: TRBV7-9
clone_size: few
j_call: TRBJ2-1
cdr3_aa: CASSPRTSAMPEQFF
cdr3_nt: TGTGCCAGCAGCCCTCGGACTAGCGCGATGCCTGAGCAGTTCTTC

d_call: TRBD2
v_call: TRBV12-3/TRBV12-4
clone_size: .
j_call: TRBJ2-1
cdr3_aa: CASSPGGRLNEQFF
cdr3_nt: TGTGCCAGCAGTCCCGGGGGGAGGCTTAATGAGCAGTTCTTC

d_call: .
v_call: TRBV18
clone_size: few
j_call: TRBJ1-5
cdr3_aa: CASSPQVGPNQPQHF
cdr3_nt: TGTGCCAGCTCACCGCAGGTCGGCCCCAATCAGCCCCAGCATTTT

d_call: .
v_call: TRBV5-6
clone_size: .
j_call: TRBJ2-1
cdr3_aa: CASTTGFAAFNEQFF
cdr3_nt: TGTGCCAGCACCACCGGGTTCGCGGCGTTCAATGAGCAGTTCTTC

d_call: TRBD1
v_call: TRBV4-1
clone_size: .
j_call: TRBJ1-2
cdr3_aa: CASSHPTGVQYGYTF
cdr3_nt: TGCGCCAGCAGCCATCCTACAGGGGTTCAATATGGCTACACCTTC

d_call: .
v_call: TRBV19
clone_size: .
j_call: TRBJ2-2
cdr3_aa: CASSIGRAGRTGELFF
cdr3_nt: TGTGCCAGTAGTATAGGCCGTGCGGGCCGCACCGGGGAGCTGTTTTTT

d_call: .
v_call: TRBV28
clone_size: many
j_call: TRBJ1-5
cdr3_aa: CASRQGVVEPQHF
cdr3_nt: TGTGCCAGCAGACAGGGCGTCGTGGAGCCCCAGCATTTT

d_call: .
v_call: TRBV7-2
clone_size: many
j_call: TRBJ1-3
cdr3_aa: CASSSRGYTIYF
cdr3_nt: TGTGCCAGCAGCTCCAGGGGTTACACCATATATTTT

d_call: TRBD2
v_call: TRBV2
clone_size: once
j_call: TRBJ2-1
cdr3_aa: CASSESRPGLSYNEQFF
cdr3_nt: TGTGCCAGCAGTGAAAGTCGCCCGGGACTATCCTACAATGAGCAGTTCTTC

d_call: .
v_call: TRBV12-3/TRBV12-4
clone_size: few
j_call: TRBJ2-7
cdr3_aa: CASSLDRGRGSYEQYF
cdr3_nt: TGTGCCAGCAGTTTAGACCGGGGCAGGGGATCCTACGAGCAGTACTTC

d_call: .
v_call: TRBV19
clone_size: few
j_call: TRBJ1-1
cdr3_aa: CASIGLEGHSEAFF
cdr3_nt: TGTGCCAGTATAGGGCTGGAAGGGCACTCTGAAGCTTTCTTT

d_call: TRBD2
v_call: TRBV7-2
clone_size: many
j_call: TRBJ2-5
cdr3_aa: CASSLRAPGLAGANQETQYF
cdr3_nt: TGTGCCAGCAGCTTAAGGGCCCCGGGACTAGCGGGGGCCAACCAAGAGACCCAGTACTTC